The next 22 T cell receptor beta chains were all read from a single sample in a study of cytomegalovirus exposure and HLA in healthy donors. In the PCR, 60 Vbeta and 13 Jbeta primers were used. Data came from immunoSEQ multiplex PCR; TCRdb stores just in-frame clones and leaves some out. The sample consists of under 150,000 clones, over 60% of them appearing once. The sample consisted of PBMCs. The receptors come from a woman under 40 in good health and CMV-seropositive.

The chain combines TRBV5-1 with TRBJ2-5; D may be TRBD2 (6 bases). The CDR3 is 15 amino acids. Per germline, CDR1 SGHRS and CDR2 YFSETQ. Trimming cost V 0 bases and J 2 bases, with 11 bases left between them. The CDR3 reads CASSLALGGQETQYF. For the CDR3, the DNA is TGCGCCAGCAGCTTGGCACTTGGGGGGCAAGAGACCCAGTACTTC. Supplemented by reference TRBV5-1 and TRBJ2-5, the full variable domain reads KAGVTQTPRYLIKTRGQQVTLSCSPISGHRSVSWYQQTPGQGLQFLFEYFSETQRNKGNFPGRFSGRQFSNSRSEMNVSTLELGDSALYLCASSLALGGQETQYFGPGTRLLVL.

J is TRBJ1-6 and V is TRBV27; no reliable D call. Per the germline V gene, CDR1 is MNHEY and CDR2 is SMNVEV (reference sequence). The CDR3 length is 15 residues. V was clipped by 6 bases and J by 2 bases, with 11 bases between them. In nucleotides, the CDR3 is TGTGCCAGCAGCCCGGTGAACCCCTATAATTCACCCCTCCACTTT. It codes for CASSPVNPYNSPLHF.

This clone came up a few times. The junction departs from the called germline gene at one end, perhaps through a read error. This sequence joins TRBV18 and TRBJ1-2; the match to TRBD1 covers 9 bases. This CDR3 contains 13 residues. CDR1 and CDR2 from the germline V gene are KGHSH and LQKENI. The CDR3 DNA follows: TGTGCCAGCTCACAGCCGGGACAGGGAATCCTGAATTTC. Its translation is CASSQPGQGILNF. Looking up the rest from reference TRBV18 and TRBJ1-2 gives the full variable domain: NAGVMQNPRHLVRRRGQEARLRCSPMKGHSHVYWYRQLPEEGLKFMVYLQKENIIDESGMPKERFSAEFPKEGPSILRIQQVVRGDSAAYFCASSQPGQGILNFGSGTRLTVV.

This clone appeared once. The chain links TRBV23-1 to TRBJ1-1, with 8 bases lining up with TRBD1. TRBV23-1 is given ORF status, its function remaining uncertain. This CDR3 has 15 residues. Trimming removed 0 bases from V and 4 bases from J; junction bases left unmatched: 4. The CDR3 protein is CASSQSEQGVTEAFF. The CDR3 DNA reads as TGCGCCAGCAGTCAATCGGAACAGGGGGTCACTGAAGCTTTCTTT.

The chain has TRBV30 and TRBJ1-2; possibly TRBD1 for D (6 bases). The CDR3 runs 12 residues. The V end was cut by 2 bases, the J end by 11 bases, with 15 bases between. CDR1 and CDR2 from the germline V gene are GTSNPN and SVGIG (reference sequence). CDR3 region: CAWSWGRGHYTF. In nucleotides, the CDR3 is TGTGCCTGGAGTTGGGGCCGGGGACATTACACCTTC.

V gene TRBV10-2 combines with J gene TRBJ1-6, with D tentatively TRBD1 (5 bases). The germline gives CDR1 WSHSY, CDR2 SAAADI. The V and J ends lost 2 bases and 10 bases respectively, with 12 bases between them. The CDR3 is 14 amino acids. As DNA, the CDR3 is TGCGCCAGCAGTGAGCGGGGGGGGGACTCACCCCTCCACTTT. This sequence encodes CASSERGGDSPLHF.

J is TRBJ2-2 and V is TRBV6-7; 13 bases line up with TRBD2. TRBV6-7 is marked as an open reading frame, function uncertain. CDR3 length equals 16 residues. V was pared by 7 bases and J by 6 bases, with 8 bases of the junction left unmatched. The chain's CDR3 is CASNLGTSGDAGELFF. CDR3 DNA: TGTGCCAGCAACCTAGGGACTAGCGGGGATGCCGGGGAGCTGTTTTTT.

The V gene is TRBV9, the J gene TRBJ2-2; TRBD2 aligns across 7 bases. This CDR3 region has 16 residues. Trimming took 4 bases from V and 6 from J; bases not matched to a gene: 12. Germline CDR1 reads SGDLS; CDR2 reads YYNGEE. The CDR3 region is CASSPISVAGAGELFF. The CDR3 DNA is TGTGCCAGCAGCCCTATTTCCGTTGCGGGGGCCGGGGAGCTGTTTTTT.

The chain combines TRBV11-2 with TRBJ1-1, with unresolved D. Germline V gene lookup returns CDR1 SGHAT and CDR2 FQNNGV. This CDR3 is 13 amino acids long. V was trimmed by 2 bases and J by 5 bases, leaving 9 bases between them. CDR3: CASSLKERTEAFF. Written as DNA, the CDR3 is TGTGCCAGCAGCTTAAAGGAGAGAACTGAAGCTTTCTTT.

CDR3 loop: CASRALPYNEQFF. CDR3 bases: TGTGCCAGCAGGGCCCTTCCTTACAATGAGCAGTTCTTC. This chain joins TRBV2 and TRBJ2-1; D remains ambiguous. Germline lookup yields CDR1 SNHLY and CDR2 FYNNEI. V was shortened by 6 bases and J by 4 bases, with 10 bases between the two germline ends. The CDR3 is made up of 13 amino acids.

The V and J genes are TRBV2 and TRBJ2-7, with TRBD2 as a possible D gene (6 bases). CDR1 SNHLY and CDR2 FYNNEI come from the germline V gene. The ends were cut back, 6 bases at V and 4 bases at J, with 10 bases in the middle. The CDR3 consists of 12 residues. This CDR3 reads CASRGGRYEQYF. CDR3 DNA: TGTGCCAGCAGGGGGGGACGTTACGAGCAGTACTTC.

The rearrangement uses TRBV6-1 and TRBJ1-3, with D perhaps TRBD1 (6 bases). Looked up from germline, CDR1 is MNHNS and CDR2 is SASEGT. The CDR3 has 14 residues. Trimming took 5 bases from V and 4 from J, leaving 12 bases between them. The CDR3, as DNA: TGTGCCAGCAGTCCGACGACAGGAGGAAACACCATATATTTT. Protein sequence: CASSPTTGGNTIYF.

With regard to this clone: One end of the junction is discordant with germline, which a read error may explain. The chain has TRBV7-9 and TRBJ2-5; 10 nucleotides match TRBD2. There are 15 residues in the CDR3. CDR1 and CDR2 from the germline V gene are SEHNR and FQNEAQ (reference sequence). The CDR3 sequence: CVSSASQRGGETQYF. The CDR3 DNA reads TGTGTCAGCAGCGCCTCTCAGCGGGGGGGTGAGACCCAGTACTTC.

This clone was detected ten times or more. The chain has TRBV27 and TRBJ2-3; D ambiguous. CDR1 MNHEY and CDR2 SMNVEV come from the germline V gene (reference sequence). V lost 2 bases, J lost 4 bases, and 4 bases lay in between. This CDR3 is built from 12 residues. CDR3 amino acids: CASSLIADTQYF. As DNA, the CDR3 is TGTGCCAGCAGTTTAATCGCAGATACGCAGTATTTT.

The V and J genes are TRBV6-1 and TRBJ2-7; the D gene is possibly TRBD1 (6 bases). There are 14 residues in the CDR3. Between the trimmed V and J ends, which lost 3 bases and 2 bases, there was a span of 11 bases. Germline CDR1 is MNHNS and CDR2 is SASEGT. This CDR3 is CASSETGLTYEQYF. The CDR3 DNA follows: TGTGCCAGCAGTGAGACAGGCTTGACCTACGAGCAGTACTTC.

This chain links TRBV2 with TRBJ1-2, with 9 bases matching TRBD1. The length of the CDR3 is 14 residues. V lost 5 bases to trimming and J lost 7 bases; unmatched junction nucleotides: 8. Germline CDR1 SNHLY, CDR2 FYNNEI. Written as DNA, the CDR3 is TGTGCCAGCAGTCCCGACAGGGGGGGCGGTGGCTACACCTTC. Protein sequence: CASSPDRGGGGYTF. The full variable domain, completed using reference TRBV2 and TRBJ1-2, is EPEVTQTPSHQVTQMGQEVILRCVPISNHLYFYWYRQILGQKVEFLVSFYNNEISEKSEIFDDQFSVERPDGSNFTLKIRSTKLEDSAMYFCASSPDRGGGGYTFGSGTRLTVV.

This clone turned up a few times. The V gene is TRBV19, the J gene TRBJ1-4; TRBD1 might be the D (6 bases). Germline values: CDR1 LNHDA, CDR2 SQIVND (reference sequence). Trimming took off 8 bases at V and 3 bases at J, with 10 bases between the two ends. CDR3 length: 13 residues. The CDR3 protein is CASHRAANEKLFF. The CDR3, as DNA: TGTGCCAGTCACAGGGCAGCTAATGAAAAACTGTTTTTT.

The J gene is TRBJ2-3, the V gene TRBV15; D is unresolved. The length of the CDR3 is 13 residues. The germline V gene encodes CDR1 LNHNV and CDR2 YYDKDF (reference sequence). Trimming shortened V by 7 bases and J by 5 bases, and 13 bases separated the two germline ends. CDR3 sequence reads: CATKGGTLDTQYF. The CDR3 nucleotides read TGTGCCACCAAAGGCGGCACATTAGATACGCAGTATTTT.

This chain links TRBV19 with TRBJ2-2; 8 bases are a match to TRBD1. The CDR3 runs to 15 residues. Germline CDR1 and CDR2: LNHDA and SQIVND (reference sequence). Germline trimming cut 5 bases from V and 7 bases from J; bases unmatched to any gene: 9. The CDR3 here is CASSFRDRRGGELFF. The CDR3 region has the DNA TGTGCCAGTAGTTTCCGGGACAGGAGGGGCGGGGAGCTGTTTTTT.

The chain employs TRBV13 and TRBJ2-1, with 8 bases fitting TRBD2. Germline V gene data show CDR1 as PRHDT and CDR2 as FYEKMQ (reference sequence). J was trimmed by 7 bases and V by 2 bases; bases with no gene match: 7. CDR3 length: 15 amino acids. CDR3 in amino acids: CASSLPGLEWNEQFF. CDR3 nucleotide sequence: TGTGCCAGCAGCTTACCGGGACTAGAGTGGAATGAGCAGTTCTTC.

This rearrangement joins TRBV30 to TRBJ1-4; weak D call: TRBD1 (5 bases). This CDR3 contains 13 residues. The V gene lost 7 bases and the J gene lost 6 bases, with 15 bases spanning the gap. The germline gives CDR1 GTSNPN, CDR2 SVGIG (reference sequence). CDR3 sequence reads: CAFWSGGYEKLFF. CDR3 coding DNA: TGTGCCTTCTGGTCGGGGGGATATGAAAAACTGTTTTTT.

The chain recombines TRBV2 with TRBJ2-1; D possibly corresponds to TRBD1 (5 bases). The V and J ends lost 4 bases and 6 bases respectively, with 13 bases between them. Germline CDR1 SNHLY, CDR2 FYNNEI. The CDR3 spans 14 residues. CDR3 region: CASSVSPRVNEQFF. As DNA, the CDR3 is TGTGCCAGCAGTGTCTCTCCCAGGGTCAATGAGCAGTTCTTC.